The 4 T cell receptor beta chains below were found in one sample sequenced in a study of monozygotic twins with inflammatory bowel disease. Using the 5' RACE reads, TCRdb records one entry per CDR3 protein without DNA. In all, the sample yields 330,000 or so distinct CDR3 sequences. The sequenced material came from blood. These receptors were collected from a human donor with ulcerative colitis or Crohn's disease, or a healthy co-twin of an affected twin (not recorded which).

V is TRBV4-1 and J is TRBJ2-2. The CDR3 has 16 residues. Germline V gene lookup returns CDR1 MGHRA and CDR2 YSYEKL. This CDR3 reads CASSQDDGSYSGELFF.

The CDR3 sequence is CASSLLTQGAREQYF. The chain is built from TRBV28 and TRBJ2-7; TCRdb lists TRBD1, though no DNA is available to test this call. CDR3 length equals 15 residues. CDR1 is MDHEN, CDR2 SYDVKM, per germline.

V and J are TRBV12-3 or TRBV12-4 and TRBJ2-1; TCRdb's D call, TRBD1, is unchecked because there is no DNA. The CDR3 runs to 15 residues. The CDR3 loop reads CASSAPGQGYNEQFF.

This rearrangement joins TRBV19 to TRBJ1-1; the D call of TRBD1 rests on TCRdb alone, since no DNA is present to check it. In germline, CDR1 is LNHDA, CDR2 SQIVND (reference sequence). This CDR3 region has 17 residues. Here the CDR3 reads CASYPWGQTPGGTEAFF.